These 10 T cell receptor beta chains share one sample of origin, sequenced in a study of blood T cell repertoires in COVID-19. Here immunoSEQ multiplex PCR was the method, and the copy in TCRdb shows in-frame clones only, minus some. The sample holds about 160,000 clones, approximately 80% seen once. Sequenced: peripheral blood. These receptors all stem from an elderly woman with acute or convalescent COVID-19.

This chain uses TRBV3-1 (or the pseudogene TRBV3-2) with TRBJ1-1; TRBD1 agrees at 10 bases. V lost 1 base and J lost 0; bases outside the gene matches: 2. This CDR3 region has 16 residues. Germline CDR1 and CDR2: LGHDT and YNNKEL (reference sequence). The CDR3 nucleotides read TGTGCCAGCAGCCAAGGGGACAGGGGAATGAACACTGAAGCTTTCTTT. Protein product: CASSQGDRGMNTEAFF.

The V gene is TRBV24-1, the J gene TRBJ2-1, with TRBD1 identical over 9 bases. This CDR3 region has 14 residues. With V trimmed by 12 bases and J by 5 bases, 10 bases remained unmatched. Germline assignment: CDR1 KGHDR and CDR2 SFDVKD. This CDR3 is CALTGGRIDNEQFF. DNA for the CDR3: TGTGCCCTCACAGGGGGCCGAATAGACAATGAGCAGTTCTTC.

This clone occurred once. A read error may be the cause here, since a much bigger clone is one base away. Different DNA sequences within this sample yield the same CDR3. This chain joins TRBV4-1 and TRBJ1-1; TRBD1 is a possible D gene (5 bases). In germline, CDR1 is MGHRA, CDR2 YSYEKL. The CDR3 contains 14 residues. CDR3 coding DNA: TGCGCCAGCAGCCAACGCTATGACAGCGCTGAAGCCTTCTTT. Protein sequence: CASSQRYDSAEAFF.

The chain recombines TRBV19 with TRBJ1-1; 11 bases are a match to TRBD1. CDR3 length: 17 residues. The V gene's germline CDR1 is LNHDA and CDR2 SQIVND (reference sequence). V was clipped by 0 bases and J by 3 bases; unmatched bases: 6. DNA of the CDR3: TGTGCCAGTAGTATAGATAGGACAGGGGGCCTGTACACTGAAGCTTTCTTT. Translated, it gives CASSIDRTGGLYTEAFF.

The rearrangement links TRBV4-1 to TRBJ1-5, with 9 bases matching TRBD1. Germline CDR1 and CDR2: MGHRA and YSYEKL. The junction had 12 bases not matched to a gene; V was cut back by 1 base and J by 2 bases. CDR3 length: 19 amino acids. Here the CDR3 DNA reads TGCGCCAGCAGCCAAGGTTGGACAGGGGAAGAGGGGGGCAATCAGCCCCAGCATTTT. Translated: CASSQGWTGEEGGNQPQHF.

This sequence joins TRBV6-1 and TRBJ1-2; D unresolved. This CDR3 comprises 17 residues. From germline, CDR1 is MNHNS and CDR2 SASEGT. V was trimmed by 3 bases and J by 4 bases, leaving 21 bases between them. CDR3 nucleotides: TGTGCCAGCAGTGATACCCCTGAGGGCGTCCGGGTCTATGGCTACACCTTC. It yields the protein CASSDTPEGVRVYGYTF.

J is TRBJ1-1 and V is TRBV4-3, with D perhaps TRBD1 (5 bases). V was trimmed by 0 bases and J by 0 bases, leaving 8 bases between them. This CDR3 is 15 amino acids long. Per the germline V gene, CDR1 is LGHNA and CDR2 is YSLEER. CDR3 nucleotide sequence: TGCGCCAGCAGCCAAGAACGGGGGATGAACACTGAAGCTTTCTTT. Translation: CASSQERGMNTEAFF.

The chain uses TRBV2 and TRBJ1-5, with TRBD1 matching 8 bases. The V segment lost 4 bases and the J segment 2 bases; nucleotides outside the gene matches: 4. Germline values: CDR1 SNHLY, CDR2 FYNNEI. This CDR3 spans 15 amino acids. The CDR3 reads CASSGQGHGNQPQHF. The DNA of the CDR3 is TGTGCCAGCAGTGGACAGGGGCATGGCAATCAGCCCCAGCATTTT.

This clone was counted only a few times. V gene TRBV18 combines with J gene TRBJ2-7; no clear D gene. CDR1 is KGHSH, CDR2 LQKENI, per germline. Deletions cut 4 bases from V and 1 base from J, with 5 bases between. The CDR3 runs 12 residues. The CDR3 here is CASSLQSYEQYF. DNA for the CDR3: TGTGCCAGCTCACTACAATCCTACGAGCAGTACTTC.

This clone appeared once. The chain joins TRBV19 to TRBJ2-7, with 15 nucleotides matching TRBD2. Germline lookup yields CDR1 LNHDA and CDR2 SQIVND (reference sequence). V shed 8 bases, J shed 6 bases, and the junction held 5 bases outside the gene matches. This CDR3 has 14 amino acids. The DNA of the CDR3 is TGTGCCAGTGGACTAGCGGGAGGGCTTGGCGAGCAGTACTTC. Translating it yields CASGLAGGLGEQYF.